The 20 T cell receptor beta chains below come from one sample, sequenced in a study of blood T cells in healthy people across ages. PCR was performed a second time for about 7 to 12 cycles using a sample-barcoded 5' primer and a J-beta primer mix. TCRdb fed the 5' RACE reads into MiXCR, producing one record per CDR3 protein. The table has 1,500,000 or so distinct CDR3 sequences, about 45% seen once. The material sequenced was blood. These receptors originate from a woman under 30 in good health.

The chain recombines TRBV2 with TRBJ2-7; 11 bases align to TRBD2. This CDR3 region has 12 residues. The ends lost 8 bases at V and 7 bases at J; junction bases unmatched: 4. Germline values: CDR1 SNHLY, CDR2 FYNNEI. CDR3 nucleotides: TGTGCCAGCGGGACTAGCGGACCTGAGCAGTACTTC. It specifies CASGTSGPEQYF.

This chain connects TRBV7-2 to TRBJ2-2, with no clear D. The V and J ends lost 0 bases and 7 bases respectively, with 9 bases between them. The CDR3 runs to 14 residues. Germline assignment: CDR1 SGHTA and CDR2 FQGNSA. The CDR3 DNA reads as TGTGCCAGCAGCTTAGCCCGGAGTGGCGGGGAGCTGTTTTTT. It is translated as CASSLARSGGELFF.

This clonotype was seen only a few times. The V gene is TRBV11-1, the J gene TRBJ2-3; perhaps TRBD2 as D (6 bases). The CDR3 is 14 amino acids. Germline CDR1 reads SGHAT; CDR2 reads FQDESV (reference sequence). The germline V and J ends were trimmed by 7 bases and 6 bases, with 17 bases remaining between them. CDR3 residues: CASTLGSGRDTQYF. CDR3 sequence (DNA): TGTGCCAGCACCCTCGGGAGTGGTCGGGATACGCAGTATTTT.

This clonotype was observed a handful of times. For the CDR3, the DNA is TGCAGTGCTAGAGATCCTAGGGGATCGATCTACAATGAGCAGTTCTTC. Its protein is CSARDPRGSIYNEQFF. The chain links TRBV20-1 to TRBJ2-1; D perhaps matches TRBD1 (5 bases). Germline V gene data show CDR1 as DFQATT and CDR2 as SNEGSKA (reference sequence). This CDR3 comprises 16 residues. Trimming shortened V by 0 bases and J by 3 bases, and 15 bases separated the two germline ends.

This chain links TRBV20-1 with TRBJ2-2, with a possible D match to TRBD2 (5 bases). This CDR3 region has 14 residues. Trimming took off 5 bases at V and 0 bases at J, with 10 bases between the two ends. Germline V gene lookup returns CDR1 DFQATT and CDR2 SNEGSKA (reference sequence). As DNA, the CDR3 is TGCAGTGCTTTAGGGAGAACGAACACCGGGGAGCTGTTTTTT. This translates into CSALGRTNTGELFF.

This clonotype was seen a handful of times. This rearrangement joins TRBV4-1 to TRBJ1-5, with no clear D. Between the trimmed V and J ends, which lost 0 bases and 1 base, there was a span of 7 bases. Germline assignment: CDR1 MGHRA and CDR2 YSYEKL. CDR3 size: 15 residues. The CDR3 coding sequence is TGCGCCAGCAGCCAAGATACGGGCAGCAATCAGCCCCAGCATTTT. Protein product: CASSQDTGSNQPQHF.

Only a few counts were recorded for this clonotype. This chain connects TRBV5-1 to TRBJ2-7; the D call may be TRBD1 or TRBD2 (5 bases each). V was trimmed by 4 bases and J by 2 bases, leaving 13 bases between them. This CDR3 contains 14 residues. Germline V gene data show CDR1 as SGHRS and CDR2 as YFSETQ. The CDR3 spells CASSTGTATYEQYF. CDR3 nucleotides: TGCGCCAGCAGCACCGGGACGGCGACCTACGAGCAGTACTTC. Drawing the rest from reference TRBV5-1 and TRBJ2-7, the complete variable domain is KAGVTQTPRYLIKTRGQQVTLSCSPISGHRSVSWYQQTPGQGLQFLFEYFSETQRNKGNFPGRFSGRQFSNSRSEMNVSTLELGDSALYLCASSTGTATYEQYFGPGTRLTVT.

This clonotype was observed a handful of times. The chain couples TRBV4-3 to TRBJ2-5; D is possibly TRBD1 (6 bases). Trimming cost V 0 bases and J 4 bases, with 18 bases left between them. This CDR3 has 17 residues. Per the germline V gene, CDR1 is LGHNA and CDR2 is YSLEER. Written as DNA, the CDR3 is TGCGCCAGCAGCCAAGAGCAGGGGACCCATACAGGAGAGACCCAGTACTTC. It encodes CASSQEQGTHTGETQYF.

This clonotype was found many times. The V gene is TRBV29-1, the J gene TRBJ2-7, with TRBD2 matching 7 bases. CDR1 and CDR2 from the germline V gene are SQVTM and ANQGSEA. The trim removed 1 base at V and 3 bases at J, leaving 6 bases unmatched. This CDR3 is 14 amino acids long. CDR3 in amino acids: CSVEVRDYRYEQYF. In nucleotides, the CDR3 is TGCAGCGTTGAAGTCCGGGACTATCGCTACGAGCAGTACTTC.

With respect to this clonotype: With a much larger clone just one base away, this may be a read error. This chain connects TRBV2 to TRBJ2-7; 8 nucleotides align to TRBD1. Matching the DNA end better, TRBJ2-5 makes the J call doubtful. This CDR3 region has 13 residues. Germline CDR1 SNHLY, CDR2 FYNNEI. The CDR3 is CASRFGQGATQYF. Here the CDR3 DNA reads TGTGCCAGCAGGTTCGGACAGGGAGCGACCCAGTACTTC.

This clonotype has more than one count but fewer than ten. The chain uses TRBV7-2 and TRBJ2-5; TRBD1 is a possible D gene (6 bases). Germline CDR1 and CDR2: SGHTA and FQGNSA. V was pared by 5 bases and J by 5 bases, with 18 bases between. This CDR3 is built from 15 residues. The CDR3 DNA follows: TGTGCCAGCAGCCAGGGTGGCAGGGGTTACGAGACCCAGTACTTC. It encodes CASSQGGRGYETQYF.

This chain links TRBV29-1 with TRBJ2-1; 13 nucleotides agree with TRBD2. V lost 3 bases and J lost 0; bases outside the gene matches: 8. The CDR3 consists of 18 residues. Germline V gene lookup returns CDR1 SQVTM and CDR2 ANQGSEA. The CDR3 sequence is CSVEGLAGPKSSYNEQFF. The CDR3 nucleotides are TGCAGCGTTGAGGGACTAGCGGGACCCAAAAGCTCCTACAATGAGCAGTTCTTC.

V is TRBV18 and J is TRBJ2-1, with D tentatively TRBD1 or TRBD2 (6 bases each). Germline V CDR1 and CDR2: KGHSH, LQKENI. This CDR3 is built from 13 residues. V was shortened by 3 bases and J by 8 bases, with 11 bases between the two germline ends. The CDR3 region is CASSPMGGDEQFF. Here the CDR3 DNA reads TGTGCCAGCTCACCTATGGGGGGCGATGAGCAGTTCTTC.

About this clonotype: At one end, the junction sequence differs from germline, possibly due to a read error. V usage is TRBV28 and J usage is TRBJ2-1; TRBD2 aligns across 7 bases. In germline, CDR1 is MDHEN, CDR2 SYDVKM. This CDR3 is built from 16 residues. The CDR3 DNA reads TGTGCCAGCAGCCACCCTGGCGGGAGCTCCGACAATGAGCAGTTCTTC. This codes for CASSHPGGSSDNEQFF.

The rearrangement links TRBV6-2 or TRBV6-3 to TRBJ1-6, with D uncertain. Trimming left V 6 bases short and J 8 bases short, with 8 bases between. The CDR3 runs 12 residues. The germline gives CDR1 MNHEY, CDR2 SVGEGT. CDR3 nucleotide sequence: TGTGCCAGCAGCTCAGCTTATTCACCCCTCCACTTT. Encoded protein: CASSSAYSPLHF.

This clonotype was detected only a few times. CDR3 nucleotide sequence: TGTGCCAGCAGTTTTAACAGTATGAACACTGAAGCTTTCTTT. Protein sequence: CASSFNSMNTEAFF. This chain links TRBV27 with TRBJ1-1; D unclear. V was cut by 3 bases and J by 0 bases, with 8 bases left in between. The CDR3 length is 14 residues. Germline V gene data show CDR1 as MNHEY and CDR2 as SMNVEV (reference sequence).

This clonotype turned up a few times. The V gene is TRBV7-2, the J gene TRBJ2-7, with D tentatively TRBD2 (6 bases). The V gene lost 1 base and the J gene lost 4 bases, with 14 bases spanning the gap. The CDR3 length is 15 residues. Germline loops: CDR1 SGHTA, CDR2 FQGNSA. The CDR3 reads CASSLDWLASYEQYF. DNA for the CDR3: TGTGCCAGCAGCTTAGACTGGCTAGCGAGTTACGAGCAGTACTTC.

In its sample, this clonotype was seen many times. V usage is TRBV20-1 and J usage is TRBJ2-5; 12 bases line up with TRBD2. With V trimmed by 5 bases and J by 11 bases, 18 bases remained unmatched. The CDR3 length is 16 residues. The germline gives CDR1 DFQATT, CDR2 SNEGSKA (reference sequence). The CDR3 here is CSAPYPTSGSFNEQYF. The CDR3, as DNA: TGCAGTGCTCCCTATCCGACTAGCGGGAGTTTCAATGAGCAGTACTTC.

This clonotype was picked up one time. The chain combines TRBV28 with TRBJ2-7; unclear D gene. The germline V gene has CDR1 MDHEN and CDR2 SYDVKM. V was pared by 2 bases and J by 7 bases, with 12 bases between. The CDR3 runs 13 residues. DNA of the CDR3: TGTGCCAGCAGTTTAGGGCAGTTCCTGGAGCAGTACTTC. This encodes CASSLGQFLEQYF.

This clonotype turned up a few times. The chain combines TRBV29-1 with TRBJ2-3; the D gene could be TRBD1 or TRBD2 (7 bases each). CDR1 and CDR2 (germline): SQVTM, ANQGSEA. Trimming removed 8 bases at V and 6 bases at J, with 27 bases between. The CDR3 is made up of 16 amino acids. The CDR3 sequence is CSSGGFRGGRADTQYF. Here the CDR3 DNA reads TGCAGCTCAGGGGGATTTCGCGGCGGGAGAGCGGATACGCAGTATTTT.